These 19 T cell receptor beta chains came from one sample sequenced in a study of cytomegalovirus exposure and HLA in healthy donors (TCRdb year 2017). Libraries were made using the immunoSEQ multiplex PCR assay. A mixture of 60 forward primers for TCR Vbeta segments and 13 reverse primers for TCR Jbeta segments was used in the multiplex PCR. TCRdb mirrors the immuneACCESS table, restricted to in-frame sequences. Some clones are absent from its copies; in checked studies, under half trace to an unresolved V gene, and the reason for the others is unknown. This sample lists about 41,000 clones; more than 65% were detected once. The ten biggest clones cover about 2.9% of the sample. Sequenced: PBMCs. These receptors originate from a man aged 45-65 years in good health and CMV-seronegative.

Only a few counts were recorded for this clone. J is TRBJ1-1 and V is TRBV19; D not certain. Trimming removed 4 bases from V and 0 bases from J, with 6 bases in between. CDR3 length: 13 residues. In germline, CDR1 is LNHDA, CDR2 SQIVND (reference sequence). In nucleotides, the CDR3 is TGTGCCAGTAGTAGCGGGCTGAACACTGAAGCTTTCTTT. Residues: CASSSGLNTEAFF.

The chain has TRBV4-3 and TRBJ1-1, with 9 bases identical to TRBD1. J was trimmed by 4 bases and V by 3 bases; bases with no gene match: 6. Germline values: CDR1 LGHNA, CDR2 YSLEER. There are 15 residues in the CDR3. CDR3 in amino acids: CASSQDRGGFTEAFF. The CDR3 nucleotides read TGCGCCAGCAGCCAGGACAGGGGAGGATTCACTGAAGCTTTCTTT.

V usage is TRBV7-2 and J usage is TRBJ2-1; 14 nucleotides agree with TRBD2. The V gene end was trimmed by 3 bases and the J gene end by 2 bases; junction bases not matched to a gene: 6. Germline CDR1 is SGHTA and CDR2 is FQGNSA. The CDR3 runs 18 residues. The CDR3 sequence is CASSLTSGGAVPYNEQFF. CDR3 coding DNA: TGTGCCAGCAGCTTGACTAGCGGGGGGGCCGTCCCCTACAATGAGCAGTTCTTC.

To note about this clone: Mismatch with germline at one junction end may stem from a read error. The gene calls are TRBV19 and TRBJ2-1; TRBD2 aligns across 10 bases. The CDR3 contains 15 residues. Germline V gene lookup returns CDR1 LNHDA and CDR2 SQIVND (reference sequence). CDR3 DNA: TGTGCCAGTAGAATAGCGGGAGGACCCTACAATGAGCAGTTCTTC. Residues: CASRIAGGPYNEQFF.

The chain has TRBV6-1 and TRBJ1-2; TRBD1 is a possible D gene (5 bases). Germline V gene sequence: CDR1 MNHNS, CDR2 SASEGT. V lost 2 bases, J lost 4 bases, and 11 bases lay in between. The CDR3 is 14 amino acids. CDR3 sequence (DNA): TGTGCCAGCAGTGAACTTCGGGGGATCTATGGCTACACCTTC. Translation: CASSELRGIYGYTF.

This chain links TRBV6-5 with TRBJ2-7, with D tentatively TRBD2 (6 bases). V lost 0 bases and J lost 1, with 7 bases in between. Germline V lookup: CDR1 MNHEY, CDR2 SVGAGI. The CDR3 sequence is 14 residues long. This CDR3 is CASSYSGGSYEQYF. CDR3 nucleotide sequence: TGTGCCAGCAGTTACTCGGGAGGTTCCTACGAGCAGTACTTC.

The gene calls are TRBV19 and TRBJ1-1; D is possibly TRBD1 (6 bases). The V end lost 5 bases, the J end lost 2 bases, and 12 bases lay between the germline ends. Germline V gene data show CDR1 as LNHDA and CDR2 as SQIVND (reference sequence). The CDR3 spans 14 residues. The CDR3 nucleotides are TGTGCCAGTAGTGCACAGGGATATAACACTGAAGCTTTCTTT. Translation gives CASSAQGYNTEAFF.

The chain uses TRBV5-1 and TRBJ1-5; D possibly corresponds to TRBD1 (5 bases). V gave up 0 bases and J gave up 0 bases, with 13 bases separating them. This CDR3 is built from 17 residues. CDR1 is SGHRS, CDR2 YFSETQ, per germline. For the CDR3, the DNA is TGCGCCAGCAGCTTGGGCTTGCGGGACTTTAGCAATCAGCCCCAGCATTTT. This codes for CASSLGLRDFSNQPQHF.

This chain uses TRBV7-9 with TRBJ2-5, with TRBD1 matching 12 bases. The CDR3 loop spans 17 amino acids. Trimming at V came to 8 bases and at J to 4 bases, leaving 14 bases not matched to a gene. Germline CDR1 and CDR2: SEHNR and FQNEAQ (reference sequence). The CDR3 DNA reads as TGTGCCAGCTCGAGGGGGCAGGGGACAGGGGGCCGAGAGACCCAGTACTTC. Encoded protein: CASSRGQGTGGRETQYF.

This chain connects TRBV5-4 to TRBJ2-2; D remains unclear. Germline values: CDR1 SGHNT, CDR2 YYREEE (reference sequence). The CDR3 totals 13 residues. V lost 6 bases to trimming and J lost 5 bases, with 11 bases between them. CDR3 residues: CASTGILTGELFF. The CDR3 DNA follows: TGTGCCAGCACAGGAATTCTTACCGGGGAGCTGTTTTTT.

The chain links TRBV4-2 to TRBJ2-2, with D hard to call. This CDR3 is built from 15 residues. Germline values: CDR1 LGHNA, CDR2 YNFKEQ. Trimming removed 6 bases from V and 3 bases from J, with 14 bases in between. The CDR3 reads CASRLEHHHTGELFF. The CDR3 DNA sequence: TGTGCCAGCAGGCTAGAGCATCACCACACCGGGGAGCTGTTTTTT.

This chain links TRBV9 with TRBJ2-7; TRBD1 is a possible D gene (5 bases). The germline V gene encodes CDR1 SGDLS and CDR2 YYNGEE. Between the trimmed V and J ends, which lost 0 bases and 2 bases, there was a span of 12 bases. This CDR3 is 15 amino acids long. CDR3 in DNA: TGTGCCAGCAGCGTAGAAGGGGATCCTACCTACGAGCAGTACTTC. This encodes CASSVEGDPTYEQYF.

V usage is TRBV15 and J usage is TRBJ2-3; 7 bases map to TRBD2. CDR1 is LNHNV, CDR2 YYDKDF, per germline (reference sequence). Trimming removed 3 bases from V and 6 bases from J; junction bases left unmatched: 0. CDR3 length: 12 amino acids. The CDR3 protein is CATSRGGDTQYF. CDR3 coding DNA: TGTGCCACCAGCAGGGGGGGGGATACGCAGTATTTT.

The chain is built from TRBV19 and TRBJ2-3; 8 bases align to TRBD1. Germline CDR1 is LNHDA and CDR2 is SQIVND (reference sequence). The CDR3 is 13 residues long. The junction had 2 bases not matched to a gene; V was cut back by 6 bases and J by 3 bases. As DNA, the CDR3 is TGTGCCAGTAGACAGGGGGTGACAGATACGCAGTATTTT. Protein product: CASRQGVTDTQYF.

A single count supports this clone. The chain joins TRBV19 to TRBJ1-2; TRBD1 matches at 7 bases. Trimming at V came to 7 bases and at J to 7 bases, leaving 12 bases not matched to a gene. This CDR3 has 14 amino acids. CDR1 is LNHDA, CDR2 SQIVND, per germline (reference sequence). Here the CDR3 DNA reads TGTGCCAGTAATAACAGGGGCGTCATGGTTGGCTACACCTTC. The encoded protein is CASNNRGVMVGYTF. Supplemented by reference TRBV19 and TRBJ1-2, the full variable domain reads DGGITQSPKYLFRKEGQNVTLSCEQNLNHDAMYWYRQDPGQGLRLIYYSQIVNDFQKGDIAEGYSVSREKKESFPLTVTSAQKNPTAFYLCASNNRGVMVGYTFGSGTRLTVV.

The rearrangement links TRBV6-5 to TRBJ2-7; 8 bases map to TRBD1. Trimming at V came to 4 bases and at J to 4 bases, leaving 6 bases not matched to a gene. This CDR3 comprises 14 residues. Germline V gene sequence: CDR1 MNHEY, CDR2 SVGAGI. CDR3 coding DNA: TGTGCCAGCAGTTGGGGGACAGGACAATACGAGCAGTACTTC. Translation: CASSWGTGQYEQYF.

This chain connects TRBV6-1 to TRBJ2-1, with D hard to call. This CDR3 contains 15 residues. V was trimmed by 4 bases and J by 0 bases, leaving 10 bases between them. Germline CDR1 reads MNHNS; CDR2 reads SASEGT. CDR3 in amino acids: CASSGWLDSYNEQFF. For the CDR3, the DNA is TGTGCCAGCAGTGGGTGGCTAGACTCCTACAATGAGCAGTTCTTC.

This chain links TRBV7-8 with TRBJ1-2; TRBD1 matches 8 bases. V dropped 5 bases and J dropped 5; count of bases not matched to a gene: 4. Germline loops: CDR1 SGHVS, CDR2 FQNEAQ. The CDR3 has 13 amino acids. CDR3 bases: TGTGCCAGCAGCCTGACAGGGGCGTATGGCTACACCTTC. It is translated as CASSLTGAYGYTF.

The V gene is TRBV7-2, the J gene TRBJ2-7; 7 nucleotides align to TRBD2. The V and J ends lost 3 bases and 3 bases, in that order; junction bases with no gene match: 20. Germline V gives CDR1 SGHTA, CDR2 FQGNSA. The length of the CDR3 is 19 residues. CDR3 sequence (DNA): TGTGCCAGCAGCTTTTATGAGCCGTTCGGCGGGGGAGTTATCTACGAGCAGTACTTC. Residues: CASSFYEPFGGGVIYEQYF.